The rows below give T cell receptor beta chains drawn from one sample of a study of blood T cell repertoires in COVID-19. This table comes from immunoSEQ multiplex PCR, and its TCRdb copy is limited to in-frame clones, with some not included. The data hold around 440,000 clones, with around 88% observed a single time. Sequenced: peripheral blood. The receptor set was obtained from a woman aged 45-65 years with COVID-19, enrolled during active disease. Each CDR3 is given with its conserved first and last residue. Fields, in order: J gene, D gene, V gene, clone size, CDR3 protein, CDR3 DNA. A D gene is named only where the DNA matches it firmly. Clone size is not always given. Where it is, it says once, few, many or a class for expanded clones.

J: TRBJ2-1
D: TRBD1
V: TRBV9
size: -
CDR3: CASSPGTVNEQFF
DNA: TGTGCCAGCAGCCCTGGGACAGTCAATGAGCAGTTCTTC

J: TRBJ2-3
D: TRBD2
V: TRBV10-3
size: -
CDR3: CAISESTSGGADTQYF
DNA: TGTGCCATCAGTGAGTCAACTAGCGGGGGGGCAGATACGCAGTATTTT

J: TRBJ1-2
D: -
V: TRBV5-1
size: -
CDR3: CASSLDRALGPGTF
DNA: TGCGCCAGCAGCTTGGACAGGGCCCTCGGCCCGGGCACCTTC

J: TRBJ1-1
D: -
V: TRBV4-1
size: -
CDR3: CASSSLLSGRSEAFF
DNA: TGCGCCAGCAGCTCTCTGCTCTCGGGGAGGTCCGAAGCTTTCTTT

J: TRBJ1-2
D: -
V: TRBV29-1
size: -
CDR3: CSVLLSEGHGYTF
DNA: TGCAGCGTCCTACTATCCGAGGGCCATGGCTACACCTTC

J: TRBJ1-2
D: -
V: TRBV19
size: -
CDR3: CASRFPGQGPGYTF
DNA: TGTGCCAGTAGATTCCCCGGCCAGGGTCCTGGCTACACCTTC

J: TRBJ2-7
D: -
V: TRBV3-1/TRBV3-2
size: -
CDR3: CASAASGTPREQYF
DNA: TGTGCCAGCGCCGCTTCCGGGACTCCTCGCGAGCAGTACTTC

J: TRBJ2-7
D: TRBD1
V: TRBV24-1
size: few
CDR3: CATSEDRTGINEQYF
DNA: TGTGCCACCAGTGAGGATAGGACAGGGATCAACGAGCAGTACTTC

J: TRBJ1-1
D: TRBD1
V: TRBV9
size: -
CDR3: CASSPQTGVWAEAFF
DNA: TGTGCCAGCAGCCCCCAAACAGGGGTGTGGGCTGAAGCTTTCTTT

J: TRBJ1-2
D: TRBD1
V: TRBV28
size: few
CDR3: CASSLGQDNYGYTF
DNA: TGTGCCAGCAGTTTGGGACAGGATAACTATGGCTACACCTTC

J: TRBJ1-1
D: -
V: TRBV6-1
size: -
CDR3: CASSESRVGTEAFF
DNA: TGTGCCAGCAGTGAATCAAGAGTCGGCACTGAAGCTTTCTTT

J: TRBJ2-7
D: TRBD2
V: TRBV4-1
size: -
CDR3: CASSQIGTSGVSYEQYF
DNA: TGCGCCAGCAGCCAGATCGGGACTAGCGGGGTATCCTACGAGCAGTACTTC

J: TRBJ1-4
D: TRBD1
V: TRBV6-4
size: -
CDR3: CASTTSHGDRGPTNEKLFF
DNA: TGTGCCAGCACCACCTCTCATGGGGACAGGGGGCCAACTAATGAAAAACTGTTTTTT

J: TRBJ2-3
D: -
V: TRBV4-2
size: -
CDR3: CASSQEMGLTSTDTQYF
DNA: TGTGCCAGCAGCCAAGAAATGGGACTCACTAGCACAGATACGCAGTATTTT

J: TRBJ2-1
D: TRBD1
V: TRBV11-2
size: -
CDR3: CASSRQGSSNLEQFF
DNA: TGTGCCAGCAGCCGACAGGGTTCCTCGAATCTGGAGCAGTTCTTC

J: TRBJ1-6
D: -
V: TRBV6-5
size: -
CDR3: CASRLYGSPLHF
DNA: TGTGCCAGCAGGCTATATGGTTCACCCCTCCACTTT

J: TRBJ1-3
D: -
V: TRBV5-1
size: -
CDR3: CASSLDDTDSGNTIYF
DNA: TGCGCCAGCAGCCTCGACGACACAGACTCTGGAAACACCATATATTTT

J: TRBJ2-1
D: TRBD2
V: TRBV30
size: -
CDR3: CAWALAGGPGEQFF
DNA: TGTGCCTGGGCACTAGCGGGGGGGCCGGGAGAGCAGTTCTTC

J: TRBJ1-1
D: -
V: TRBV20-1
size: few
CDR3: CSASRSGGDIRDTEAFF
DNA: TGCAGTGCTAGTCGATCGGGGGGCGATATAAGGGACACTGAAGCTTTCTTT

J: TRBJ1-4
D: TRBD1
V: TRBV27
size: -
CDR3: CASSLRQGDEKLFF
DNA: TGTGCCAGCAGTTTAAGACAGGGAGACGAAAAACTGTTTTTT

J: TRBJ1-5
D: TRBD1
V: TRBV7-3
size: -
CDR3: CASSSSSDRGCVQPQHF
DNA: TGTGCCAGCAGCTCCTCCTCAGACAGGGGCTGCGTCCAGCCCCAGCATTTT

J: TRBJ2-1
D: TRBD1
V: TRBV2
size: once
CDR3: CASRQTGGENNEQFF
DNA: TGTGCCAGCAGGCAAACAGGGGGCGAAAACAATGAGCAGTTCTTC

J: TRBJ2-4
D: TRBD1
V: TRBV19
size: -
CDR3: CASRTGGSIQYF
DNA: TGTGCCAGTAGGACAGGGGGCAGCATTCAGTACTTC

J: TRBJ2-3
D: -
V: TRBV29-1
size: -
CDR3: CSVVGPRVDTQYF
DNA: TGCAGCGTTGTTGGGCCCCGCGTGGATACGCAGTATTTT

J: TRBJ2-1
D: -
V: TRBV3-1/TRBV3-2
size: -
CDR3: CASSPPDEGYNEQFF
DNA: TGTGCCAGCAGCCCCCCAGATGAGGGTTACAATGAGCAGTTCTTC